Below, 18 T cell receptor beta chains from the same sample are listed, as sequenced in a study of Graves' ophthalmopathy and Graves' hyperthyroidism. RNA transcripts served as template for amplifying TCR beta CDR3 sequences. First-round RT-PCR with HTBI primers preceded a second-round multiplex PCR. TCRdb processed the multiplex PCR reads anew with MiXCR; each CDR3 protein has one entry. The data contain 150,000 to 200,000 distinct CDR3 sequences, roughly two fifths of them singletons. Specimen: peripheral blood. The receptor source for this set is a man aged 25-40 years with Graves' ophthalmopathy.

In its sample, this clonotype was seen many times. The chain recombines TRBV10-3 with TRBJ1-5; TRBD1 aligns across 10 bases. V lost 10 bases and J lost 6; bases outside the gene matches: 9. CDR1 and CDR2 (germline): ENHRY, SYGVKD. There are 14 residues in the CDR3. The CDR3 DNA follows: TGTGCCACAATGACAGGGGGCGTCGGTCAGCCCCAGCATTTT. Protein product: CATMTGGVGQPQHF.

The chain combines TRBV6-1 with TRBJ1-5; 9 bases align to TRBD1. In germline, CDR1 is MNHNS, CDR2 SASEGT. The CDR3 runs to 15 residues. The junction had 2 bases not matched to a gene; V was cut back by 5 bases and J by 0 bases. CDR3 protein: CASSKTGGSNQPQHF. In DNA, the CDR3 is TGTGCCAGCAGTAAGACAGGGGGTAGCAATCAGCCCCAGCATTTT.

This clonotype appeared many times. This sequence joins TRBV5-4 and TRBJ2-2; 8 bases map to TRBD1. V lost 4 bases, J lost 7 bases, and 12 bases stayed unmatched. Germline CDR1 and CDR2: SGHNT and YYREEE (reference sequence). This CDR3 region has 16 residues. In nucleotides, the CDR3 is TGTGCCAGCAGCCCCGGTGCGGGACAGGTCAACGGGGAGCTGTTTTTT. Protein: CASSPGAGQVNGELFF.

The table lists this clonotype with many counts. This rearrangement joins TRBV6-1 to TRBJ1-1; D is uncertain. Trimming cost V 2 bases and J 6 bases, with 19 bases left between them. The CDR3 spans 16 residues. Germline CDR1 reads MNHNS; CDR2 reads SASEGT. The CDR3 region is CASSEYGEEWVAEAFF. The CDR3 DNA follows: TGTGCCAGCAGTGAATATGGGGAGGAATGGGTTGCTGAAGCTTTCTTT.

The CDR3 DNA is TGTGCCAGCAGTTTGTCCAGGGACGACACCGGGGAGCTGTTTTTT. Residues: CASSLSRDDTGELFF. The chain links TRBV12-3 or TRBV12-4 to TRBJ2-2; D might be TRBD1 or TRBD2, each matching 5 bases. The V end lost 3 bases, the J end lost 3 bases, and 11 bases lay between the germline ends. This CDR3 is 15 amino acids long.

This rearrangement joins TRBV20-1 to TRBJ2-7, with 9 bases that match TRBD2. The J segment lost 5 bases and the V segment lost 7 bases, leaving 12 bases of the junction unmatched. Germline V gene lookup returns CDR1 DFQATT and CDR2 SNEGSKA (reference sequence). This CDR3 is 14 amino acids long. The CDR3 coding sequence is TGCAGTGTAGCGGGCGGGAGGGCTGGAAACGAGCAGTACTTC. It is translated as CSVAGGRAGNEQYF.

The rearrangement links TRBV7-8 to TRBJ1-2; TRBD1 aligns across 7 bases. The trim removed 4 bases at V and 3 bases at J, leaving 2 bases unmatched. The CDR3 runs 13 residues. Germline V CDR1 and CDR2: SGHVS, FQNEAQ. DNA for the CDR3: TGTGCCAGCAGCTCGGGGACAGACTATGGCTACACCTTC. This gives the protein CASSSGTDYGYTF.

This clonotype occurred many times. V usage is TRBV10-2 and J usage is TRBJ1-1; 8 nucleotides align to TRBD1. V was clipped by 6 bases and J by 4 bases; unmatched bases: 7. The CDR3 is 14 amino acids. Germline lookup yields CDR1 WSHSY and CDR2 SAAADI. DNA for the CDR3: TGCGCCAGCAGCAAGACAGGGGCCCGCACTGAAGCTTTCTTT. This sequence encodes CASSKTGARTEAFF.

V and J are TRBV7-2 and TRBJ2-4; 8 bases agree with TRBD2. Per germline, CDR1 SGHTA and CDR2 FQGNSA. The V segment lost 6 bases and the J segment 10 bases; nucleotides outside the gene matches: 2. The length of the CDR3 is 11 residues. The CDR3: CASSVAGIQYF. CDR3 nucleotide sequence: TGTGCCAGCAGTGTAGCGGGGATTCAGTACTTC. Using reference TRBV7-2 and TRBJ2-4 for the parts outside the CDR3, the full variable domain is GAGVSQSPSNKVTEKGKDVELRCDPISGHTALYWYRQSLGQGLEFLIYFQGNSAPDKSGLPSDRFSAERTGGSVSTLTIQRTQQEDSAVYLCASSVAGIQYFGAGTRLSVL.

This sequence joins TRBV18 and TRBJ1-1; D gene uncertain. The germline V gene encodes CDR1 KGHSH and CDR2 LQKENI. The CDR3 runs 13 residues. V lost 3 bases, J lost 0 bases, and 5 bases lay in between. CDR3: CASSPLLNTEAFF. The CDR3 DNA is TGTGCCAGCTCACCGTTGTTGAACACTGAAGCTTTCTTT. The variable domain in full, with the rest retrieved from reference TRBV18 and TRBJ1-1, is NAGVMQNPRHLVRRRGQEARLRCSPMKGHSHVYWYRQLPEEGLKFMVYLQKENIIDESGMPKERFSAEFPKEGPSILRIQQVVRGDSAAYFCASSPLLNTEAFFGQGTRLTVV.

The chain recombines TRBV5-1 with TRBJ2-7; maybe TRBD2 (6 bases). The germline V gene encodes CDR1 SGHRS and CDR2 YFSETQ. Trimming took off 4 bases at V and 6 bases at J, with 14 bases between the two ends. This CDR3 contains 13 residues. The DNA of the CDR3 is TGCGCCAGCAGCACCTGGGGGGAAACCGAGCAGTACTTC. This translates into CASSTWGETEQYF.

This clonotype was seen repeatedly, ten times or more. Written as DNA, the CDR3 is TGTGCCAGTAGTATAGCTGCTTTTAGAGAGACCCAGTACTTC. This translates into CASSIAAFRETQYF. V and J are TRBV19 and TRBJ2-5, with unresolved D. The germline gives CDR1 LNHDA, CDR2 SQIVND (reference sequence). The V gene lost 1 base and the J gene lost 4 bases, with 10 bases spanning the gap. This CDR3 region has 14 residues.

V usage is TRBV27 and J usage is TRBJ1-5, with D unresolved. The germline V gene encodes CDR1 MNHEY and CDR2 SMNVEV (reference sequence). This CDR3 contains 15 residues. Deletions cut 2 bases from V and 2 bases from J, with 10 bases between. This chain's CDR3 is CASSLSTAGNQPQHF. The CDR3 DNA follows: TGTGCCAGCAGTTTAAGTACTGCGGGCAATCAGCCCCAGCATTTT.

Only a few counts were recorded for this clonotype. This chain uses TRBV6-1 with TRBJ2-5, with D possibly matching TRBD1 (6 bases). V shed 5 bases and J shed 5 bases, with 15 bases lying between them. The CDR3 runs to 14 residues. Germline lookup yields CDR1 MNHNS and CDR2 SASEGT. The CDR3 DNA follows: TGTGCCAGCAGTCCAAGACAGGTGTGGGAGACCCAGTACTTC. Amino acids: CASSPRQVWETQYF.

This sequence joins TRBV7-9 and TRBJ2-7; 9 nucleotides agree with TRBD2. The V gene end was trimmed by 1 base and the J gene end by 9 bases; junction bases not matched to a gene: 1. From germline, CDR1 is SEHNR and CDR2 FQNEAQ (reference sequence). The CDR3 extends over 12 amino acids. CDR3 residues: CASSLGLAVQYF. The CDR3 nucleotides read TGTGCCAGCAGCTTAGGACTAGCGGTGCAGTACTTC.

The table lists this clonotype with many counts. The rearrangement joins TRBV7-8 to TRBJ1-3; TRBD1 is a possible D gene (5 bases). The CDR3 has 16 amino acids. The ends were cut back, 3 bases at V and 1 base at J, with 13 bases in the middle. CDR1 is SGHVS and CDR2 is FQNEAQ in the germline V gene. DNA of the CDR3: TGTGCCAGCAGCTTGGGGGTCGCCGGGTCTGGAAACACCATATATTTT. As protein: CASSLGVAGSGNTIYF.

The chain is built from TRBV4-3 and TRBJ2-2; D not certain. The germline gives CDR1 LGHNA, CDR2 YSLEER. Trimming removed 1 base from V and 0 bases from J, with 6 bases in between. The CDR3 loop spans 15 amino acids. Here the CDR3 DNA reads TGCGCCAGCAGCCAAGTTGGCCCGAACACCGGGGAGCTGTTTTTT. It is translated as CASSQVGPNTGELFF.

The V gene is TRBV11-3, the J gene TRBJ2-7, with D possibly TRBD1 on 6 matching bases. The V and J ends lost 5 bases and 3 bases respectively, with 17 bases between them. Germline V gene sequence: CDR1 SGHNT, CDR2 YENEEA. The CDR3 loop spans 15 amino acids. The CDR3 is CASSQGFGQHYEQYF. CDR3 coding DNA: TGTGCCAGCAGCCAGGGATTTGGACAGCACTACGAGCAGTACTTC.